This TCR beta chain was captured by sequencing in a study of cytotoxic CD8 clonotypes in ibrutinib-treated CLL. Study as a whole: Patients attained approximately 25 partial and 2 complete responses; at median around 68 months, about 14 remained remitted while roughly 12 progressed. A median around 12 months of treatment, range 6 to 36, preceded the collection of response samples. Study results and caveats: Clonality went higher at ibrutinib response and then dropped back toward baseline at progression. Sampling times differed between sustained-remission and progressing patients.

Generated by immunoSEQ multiplex PCR, the TCRdb table keeps only in-frame clones and is missing some. The profile covers fewer than 400,000 clones, with 60% to 80% appearing a single time and roughly 6.8% taken by the ten largest. This clone was found once. Antigen unknown. This receptor was identified in a human donor with chronic lymphocytic leukemia. This sample comprised PBMCs, obtained after 36 months of ibrutinib treatment.

The CDR3 DNA is TGCGCCACTTCACAGGTTTTGGTCGGTGAGCAGTTCTTC. It codes for CATSQVLVGEQFF. The rearrangement uses TRBV5-1 and TRBJ2-1, with TRBD1 as a possible D gene (5 bases). Germline V gives CDR1 SGHRS, CDR2 YFSETQ. The CDR3 is 13 amino acids. V was clipped by 9 bases and J by 9 bases, with 19 bases between them.